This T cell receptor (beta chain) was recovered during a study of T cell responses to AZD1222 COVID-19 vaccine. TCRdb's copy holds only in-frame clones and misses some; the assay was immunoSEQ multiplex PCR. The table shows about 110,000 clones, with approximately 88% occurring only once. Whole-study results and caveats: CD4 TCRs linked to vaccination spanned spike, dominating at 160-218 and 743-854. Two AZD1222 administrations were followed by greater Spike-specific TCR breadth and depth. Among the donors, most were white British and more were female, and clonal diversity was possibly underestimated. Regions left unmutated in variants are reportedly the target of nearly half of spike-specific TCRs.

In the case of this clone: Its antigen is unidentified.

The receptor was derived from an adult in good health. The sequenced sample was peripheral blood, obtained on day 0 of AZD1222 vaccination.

CDR3 DNA: TGCAGCGTTGCTCGGCAGAACGGAGGCTATGGCTACACCTTC. It yields the protein CSVARQNGGYGYTF. The rearrangement joins TRBV29-1 to TRBJ1-2, with D unclear. The CDR3 sequence is 14 residues long. Germline V gives CDR1 SQVTM, CDR2 ANQGSEA. V gave up 4 bases and J gave up 4 bases, with 16 bases separating them.